This T cell receptor (beta chain) came from a study of lymphopenia after photon versus proton radiotherapy. CDR3 length equals 14 residues. CDR1 and CDR2 (germline): LNHNV, YYDKDF (reference sequence). V was trimmed by 3 bases and J by 4 bases, leaving 12 bases between them. Produced via immunoSEQ multiplex PCR; TCRdb's table is partial and in-frame only. The data show tens of thousands of clones, roughly four fifths seen once. This chain uses TRBV15 with TRBJ1-1; no clear D. The receptor was derived from a woman in her 70s with pancreatic cancer. The source was peripheral blood, collected from a patient treated with proton-based radiotherapy. The DNA of the CDR3 is TGTGCCACCAGCAGTGTTCTGGAGGGCACTGAAGCTTTCTTT. The encoded protein is CATSSVLEGTEAFF.